This T cell receptor beta chain was identified during a study of shared clonotypes between healthy human individuals. Naive-designated CD8 cells lacked CD45RO, were positively enriched for CCR7, and omitted terminally differentiated effector memory CD45RA+ cells. Deletions cut 4 bases from V and 0 bases from J, with 6 bases between. Looked up from germline, CDR1 is MNHEY and CDR2 is SVGAGI. This CDR3 spans 13 amino acids. TCRdb's table, derived via immunoSEQ multiplex PCR, lists solely in-frame clones and lacks some. The profile shows 600,000 or so clones, nearly 98% of them singletons. This TCR derives from a man aged 30 to 39 in good health. The chain joins TRBV6-5 to TRBJ1-1, with D unresolved. Sequencing input: naive CD8+ T cells sorted from blood. The CDR3 sequence: CASSSIMNTEAFF. The CDR3 DNA is TGTGCCAGCAGTTCAATCATGAACACTGAAGCTTTCTTT.